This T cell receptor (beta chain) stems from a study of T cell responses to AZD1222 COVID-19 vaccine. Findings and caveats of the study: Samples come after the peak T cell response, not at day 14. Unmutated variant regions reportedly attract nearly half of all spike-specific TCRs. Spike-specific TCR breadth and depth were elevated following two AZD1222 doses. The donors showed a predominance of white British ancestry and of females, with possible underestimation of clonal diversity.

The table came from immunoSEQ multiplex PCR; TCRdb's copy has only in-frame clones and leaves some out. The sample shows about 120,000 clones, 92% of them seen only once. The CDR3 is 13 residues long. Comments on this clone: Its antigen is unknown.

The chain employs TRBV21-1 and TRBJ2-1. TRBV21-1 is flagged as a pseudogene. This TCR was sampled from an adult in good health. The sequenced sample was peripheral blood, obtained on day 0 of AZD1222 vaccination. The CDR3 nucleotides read TGTGCCAGCAGGGGCCGGACGTACAATGAGCAGTTCTTC. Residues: CASRGRTYNEQFF.